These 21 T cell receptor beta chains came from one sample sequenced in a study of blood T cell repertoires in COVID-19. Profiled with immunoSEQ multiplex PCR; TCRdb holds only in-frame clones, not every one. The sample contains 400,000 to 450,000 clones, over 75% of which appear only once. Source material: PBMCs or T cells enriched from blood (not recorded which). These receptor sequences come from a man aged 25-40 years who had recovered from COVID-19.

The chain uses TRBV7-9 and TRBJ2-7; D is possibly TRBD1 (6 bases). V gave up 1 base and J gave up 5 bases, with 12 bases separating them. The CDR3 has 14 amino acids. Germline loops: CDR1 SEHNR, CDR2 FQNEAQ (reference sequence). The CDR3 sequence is CASSLVGQGHEQYF. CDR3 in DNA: TGTGCCAGCAGCTTAGTGGGGCAGGGGCACGAGCAGTACTTC.

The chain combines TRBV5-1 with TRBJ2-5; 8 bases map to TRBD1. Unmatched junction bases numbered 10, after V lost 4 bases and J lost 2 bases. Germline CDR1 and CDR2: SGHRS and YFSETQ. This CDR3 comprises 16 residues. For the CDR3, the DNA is TGCGCCAGCAGCACCGGACAGGGAAGGGGTCAAGAGACCCAGTACTTC. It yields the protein CASSTGQGRGQETQYF.

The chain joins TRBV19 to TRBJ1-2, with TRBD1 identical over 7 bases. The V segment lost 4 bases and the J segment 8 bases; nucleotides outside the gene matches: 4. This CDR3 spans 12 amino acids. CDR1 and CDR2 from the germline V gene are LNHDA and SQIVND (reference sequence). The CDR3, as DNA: TGTGCCAGTAGTAGAGGGGGACAGGGCTACACCTTC. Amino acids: CASSRGGQGYTF.

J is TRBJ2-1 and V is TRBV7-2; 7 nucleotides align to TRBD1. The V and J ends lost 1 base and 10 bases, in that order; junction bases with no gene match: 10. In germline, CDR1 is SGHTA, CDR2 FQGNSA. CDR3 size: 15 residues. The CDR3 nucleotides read TGTGCCAGCAGCTTAGGAGCACAGGGGTGGTACGAGCAGTTCTTC. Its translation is CASSLGAQGWYEQFF.

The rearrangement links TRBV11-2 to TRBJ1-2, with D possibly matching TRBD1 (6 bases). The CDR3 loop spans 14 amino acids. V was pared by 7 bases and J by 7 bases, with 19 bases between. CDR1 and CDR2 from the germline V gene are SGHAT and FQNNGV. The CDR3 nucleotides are TGTGCCAGCACATCAAACCAGGGGTTCTTTGGCTACACCTTC. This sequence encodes CASTSNQGFFGYTF. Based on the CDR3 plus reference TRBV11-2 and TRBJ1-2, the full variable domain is EAGVAQSPRYKIIEKRQSVAFWCNPISGHATLYWYQQILGQGPKLLIQFQNNGVVDDSQLPKDRFSAERLKGVDSTLKIQPAKLEDSAVYLCASTSNQGFFGYTFGSGTRLTVV.

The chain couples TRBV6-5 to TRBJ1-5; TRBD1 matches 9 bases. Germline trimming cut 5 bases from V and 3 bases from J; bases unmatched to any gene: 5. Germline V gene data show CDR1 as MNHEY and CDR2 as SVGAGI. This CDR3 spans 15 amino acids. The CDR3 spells CASSILQGANQPQHF. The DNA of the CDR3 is TGTGCCAGCAGTATCCTACAGGGGGCCAATCAGCCCCAGCATTTT.

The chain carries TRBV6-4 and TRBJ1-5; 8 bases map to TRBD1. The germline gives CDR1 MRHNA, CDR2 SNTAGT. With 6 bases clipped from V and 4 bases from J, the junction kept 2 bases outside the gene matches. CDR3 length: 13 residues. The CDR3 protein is CASSRDRNQPQHF. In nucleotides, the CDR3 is TGTGCCAGCAGCCGGGACAGGAATCAGCCCCAGCATTTT.

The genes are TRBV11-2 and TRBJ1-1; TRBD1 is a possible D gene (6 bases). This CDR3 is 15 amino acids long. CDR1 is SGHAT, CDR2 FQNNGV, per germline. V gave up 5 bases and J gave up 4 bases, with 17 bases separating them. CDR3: CASSRAAGVGTEAFF. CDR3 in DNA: TGTGCCAGCAGCCGCGCCGCAGGGGTGGGCACTGAAGCTTTCTTT. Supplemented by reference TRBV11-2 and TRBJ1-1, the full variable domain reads EAGVAQSPRYKIIEKRQSVAFWCNPISGHATLYWYQQILGQGPKLLIQFQNNGVVDDSQLPKDRFSAERLKGVDSTLKIQPAKLEDSAVYLCASSRAAGVGTEAFFGQGTRLTVV.

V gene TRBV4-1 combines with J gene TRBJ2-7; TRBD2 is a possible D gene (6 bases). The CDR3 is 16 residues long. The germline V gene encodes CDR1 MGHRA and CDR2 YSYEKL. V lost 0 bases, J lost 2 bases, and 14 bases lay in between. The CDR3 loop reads CASSQDPGVFTYEQYF. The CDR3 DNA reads TGCGCCAGCAGCCAAGACCCGGGAGTTTTCACCTACGAGCAGTACTTC.

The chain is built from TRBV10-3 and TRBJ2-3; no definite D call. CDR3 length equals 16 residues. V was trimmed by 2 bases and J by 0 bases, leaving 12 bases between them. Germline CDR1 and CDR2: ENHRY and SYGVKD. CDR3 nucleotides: TGTGCCATCAGTGAGGTCGCAGCGTCTAGCACAGATACGCAGTATTTT. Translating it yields CAISEVAASSTDTQYF.

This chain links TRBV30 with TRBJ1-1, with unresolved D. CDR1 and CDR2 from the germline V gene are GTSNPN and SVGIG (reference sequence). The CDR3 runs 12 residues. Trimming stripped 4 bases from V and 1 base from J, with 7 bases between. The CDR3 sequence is CAWMEQNTEAFF. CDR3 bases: TGTGCCTGGATGGAGCAGAACACTGAAGCTTTCTTT.

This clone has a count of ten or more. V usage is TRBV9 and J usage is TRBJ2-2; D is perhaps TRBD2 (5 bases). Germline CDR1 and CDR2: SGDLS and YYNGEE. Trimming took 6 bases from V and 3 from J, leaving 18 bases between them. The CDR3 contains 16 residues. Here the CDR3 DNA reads TGTGCCAGCACCTCGGACTCGGGGTGGGACACCGGGGAGCTGTTTTTT. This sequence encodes CASTSDSGWDTGELFF.

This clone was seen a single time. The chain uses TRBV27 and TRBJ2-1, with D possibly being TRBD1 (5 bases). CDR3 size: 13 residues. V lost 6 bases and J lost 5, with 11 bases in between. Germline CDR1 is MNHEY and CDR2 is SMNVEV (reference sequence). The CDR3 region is CASRTTVNNEQFF. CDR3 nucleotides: TGTGCCAGCAGAACGACAGTCAACAATGAGCAGTTCTTC.

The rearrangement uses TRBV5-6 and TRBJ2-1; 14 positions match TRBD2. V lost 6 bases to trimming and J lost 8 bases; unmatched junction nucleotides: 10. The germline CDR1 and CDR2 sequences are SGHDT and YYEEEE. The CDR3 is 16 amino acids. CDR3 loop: CASNSRTSGRNYEQFF. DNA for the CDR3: TGTGCCAGCAACTCCCGGACTAGCGGGAGGAACTATGAGCAGTTCTTC. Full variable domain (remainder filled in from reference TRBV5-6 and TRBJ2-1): DAGVTQSPTHLIKTRGQQVTLRCSPKSGHDTVSWYQQALGQGPQFIFQYYEEEERQRGNFPDRFSGHQFPNYSSELNVNALLLGDSALYLCASNSRTSGRNYEQFFGPGTRLTVL.

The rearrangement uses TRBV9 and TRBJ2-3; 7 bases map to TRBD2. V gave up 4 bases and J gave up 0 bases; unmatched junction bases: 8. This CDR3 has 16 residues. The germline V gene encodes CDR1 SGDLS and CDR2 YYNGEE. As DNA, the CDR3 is TGTGCCAGCAGCTTTCTGTGGGGGGGAAGCACAGATACGCAGTATTTT. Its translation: CASSFLWGGSTDTQYF.

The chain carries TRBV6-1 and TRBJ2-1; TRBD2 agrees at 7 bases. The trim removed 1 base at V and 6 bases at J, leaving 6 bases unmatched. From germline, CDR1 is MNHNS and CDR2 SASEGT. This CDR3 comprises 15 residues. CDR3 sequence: CASSEGVGGGNEQFF. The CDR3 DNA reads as TGTGCCAGCAGTGAAGGGGTAGGCGGGGGCAATGAGCAGTTCTTC.

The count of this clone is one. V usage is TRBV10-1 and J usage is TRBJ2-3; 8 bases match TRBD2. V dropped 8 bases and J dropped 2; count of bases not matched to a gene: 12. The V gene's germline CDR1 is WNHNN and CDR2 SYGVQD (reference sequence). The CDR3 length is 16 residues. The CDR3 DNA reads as TGCGCCAGCTCCGCGACTTCAGCGGGAGTCACAGATACGCAGTATTTT. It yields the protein CASSATSAGVTDTQYF.

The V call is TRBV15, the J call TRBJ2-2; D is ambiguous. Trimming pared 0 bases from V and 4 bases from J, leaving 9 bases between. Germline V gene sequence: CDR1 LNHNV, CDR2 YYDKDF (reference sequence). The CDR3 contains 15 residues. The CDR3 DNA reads TGTGCCACCAGCAGAGATGCCCGAGGCACCGGGGAGCTGTTTTTT. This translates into CATSRDARGTGELFF.

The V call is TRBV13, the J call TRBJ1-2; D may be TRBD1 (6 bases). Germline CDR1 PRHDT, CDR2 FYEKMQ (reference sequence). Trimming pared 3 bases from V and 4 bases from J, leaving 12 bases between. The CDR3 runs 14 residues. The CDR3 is CASSFEAGVYGYTF. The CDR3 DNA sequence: TGTGCCAGCAGCTTTGAGGCAGGGGTCTATGGCTACACCTTC.

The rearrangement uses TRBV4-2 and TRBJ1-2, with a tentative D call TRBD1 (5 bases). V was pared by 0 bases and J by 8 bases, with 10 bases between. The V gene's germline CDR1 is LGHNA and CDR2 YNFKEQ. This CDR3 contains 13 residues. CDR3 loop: CASSQEGVGGYTF. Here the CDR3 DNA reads TGTGCCAGCAGCCAAGAAGGGGTCGGCGGCTACACCTTC.

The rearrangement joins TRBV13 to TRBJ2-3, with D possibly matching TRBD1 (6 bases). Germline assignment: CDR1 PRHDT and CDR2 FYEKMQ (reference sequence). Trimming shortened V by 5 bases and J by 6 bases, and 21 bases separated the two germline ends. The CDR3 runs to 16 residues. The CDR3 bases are TGTGCCAGCAGCCTGAGGTTCAAACAGGGCAAGGATACGCAGTATTTT. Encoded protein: CASSLRFKQGKDTQYF.